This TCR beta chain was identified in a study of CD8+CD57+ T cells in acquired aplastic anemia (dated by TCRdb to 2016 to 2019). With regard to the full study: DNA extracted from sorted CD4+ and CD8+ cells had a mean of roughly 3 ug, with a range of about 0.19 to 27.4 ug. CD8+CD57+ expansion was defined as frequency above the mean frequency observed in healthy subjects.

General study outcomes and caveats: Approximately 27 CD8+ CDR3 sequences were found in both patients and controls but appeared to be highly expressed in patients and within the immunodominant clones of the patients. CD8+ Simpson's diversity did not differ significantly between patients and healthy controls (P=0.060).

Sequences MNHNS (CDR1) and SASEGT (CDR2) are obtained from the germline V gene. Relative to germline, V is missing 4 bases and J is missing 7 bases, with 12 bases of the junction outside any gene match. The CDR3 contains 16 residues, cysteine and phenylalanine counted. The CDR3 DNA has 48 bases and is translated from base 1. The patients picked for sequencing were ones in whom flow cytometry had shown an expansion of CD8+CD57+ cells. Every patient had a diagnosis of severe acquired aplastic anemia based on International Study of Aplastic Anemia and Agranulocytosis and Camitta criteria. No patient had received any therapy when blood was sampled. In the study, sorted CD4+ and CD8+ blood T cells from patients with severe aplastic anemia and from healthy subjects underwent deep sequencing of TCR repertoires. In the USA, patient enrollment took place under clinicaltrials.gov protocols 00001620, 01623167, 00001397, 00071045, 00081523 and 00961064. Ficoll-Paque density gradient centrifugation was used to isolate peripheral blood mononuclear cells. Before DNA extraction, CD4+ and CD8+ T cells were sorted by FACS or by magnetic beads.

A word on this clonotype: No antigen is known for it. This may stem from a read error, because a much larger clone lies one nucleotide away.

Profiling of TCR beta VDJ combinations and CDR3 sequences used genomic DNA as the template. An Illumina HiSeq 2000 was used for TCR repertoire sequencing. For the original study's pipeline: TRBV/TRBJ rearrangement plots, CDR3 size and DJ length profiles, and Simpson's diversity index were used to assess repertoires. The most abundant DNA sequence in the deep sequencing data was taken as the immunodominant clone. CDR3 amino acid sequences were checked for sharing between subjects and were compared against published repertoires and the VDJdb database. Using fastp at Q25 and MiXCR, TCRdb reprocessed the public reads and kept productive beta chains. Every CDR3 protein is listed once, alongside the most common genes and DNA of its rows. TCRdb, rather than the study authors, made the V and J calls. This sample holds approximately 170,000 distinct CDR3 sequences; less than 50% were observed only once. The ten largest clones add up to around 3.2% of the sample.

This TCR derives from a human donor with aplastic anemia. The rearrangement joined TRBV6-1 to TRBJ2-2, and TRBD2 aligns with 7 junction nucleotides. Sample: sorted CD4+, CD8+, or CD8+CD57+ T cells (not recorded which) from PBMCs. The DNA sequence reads TGTGCCAGCAGTGTGGGCTGGGACTACACTAGCGGGGAGCTGTTTTTT. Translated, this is CASSVGWDYTSGELFF.